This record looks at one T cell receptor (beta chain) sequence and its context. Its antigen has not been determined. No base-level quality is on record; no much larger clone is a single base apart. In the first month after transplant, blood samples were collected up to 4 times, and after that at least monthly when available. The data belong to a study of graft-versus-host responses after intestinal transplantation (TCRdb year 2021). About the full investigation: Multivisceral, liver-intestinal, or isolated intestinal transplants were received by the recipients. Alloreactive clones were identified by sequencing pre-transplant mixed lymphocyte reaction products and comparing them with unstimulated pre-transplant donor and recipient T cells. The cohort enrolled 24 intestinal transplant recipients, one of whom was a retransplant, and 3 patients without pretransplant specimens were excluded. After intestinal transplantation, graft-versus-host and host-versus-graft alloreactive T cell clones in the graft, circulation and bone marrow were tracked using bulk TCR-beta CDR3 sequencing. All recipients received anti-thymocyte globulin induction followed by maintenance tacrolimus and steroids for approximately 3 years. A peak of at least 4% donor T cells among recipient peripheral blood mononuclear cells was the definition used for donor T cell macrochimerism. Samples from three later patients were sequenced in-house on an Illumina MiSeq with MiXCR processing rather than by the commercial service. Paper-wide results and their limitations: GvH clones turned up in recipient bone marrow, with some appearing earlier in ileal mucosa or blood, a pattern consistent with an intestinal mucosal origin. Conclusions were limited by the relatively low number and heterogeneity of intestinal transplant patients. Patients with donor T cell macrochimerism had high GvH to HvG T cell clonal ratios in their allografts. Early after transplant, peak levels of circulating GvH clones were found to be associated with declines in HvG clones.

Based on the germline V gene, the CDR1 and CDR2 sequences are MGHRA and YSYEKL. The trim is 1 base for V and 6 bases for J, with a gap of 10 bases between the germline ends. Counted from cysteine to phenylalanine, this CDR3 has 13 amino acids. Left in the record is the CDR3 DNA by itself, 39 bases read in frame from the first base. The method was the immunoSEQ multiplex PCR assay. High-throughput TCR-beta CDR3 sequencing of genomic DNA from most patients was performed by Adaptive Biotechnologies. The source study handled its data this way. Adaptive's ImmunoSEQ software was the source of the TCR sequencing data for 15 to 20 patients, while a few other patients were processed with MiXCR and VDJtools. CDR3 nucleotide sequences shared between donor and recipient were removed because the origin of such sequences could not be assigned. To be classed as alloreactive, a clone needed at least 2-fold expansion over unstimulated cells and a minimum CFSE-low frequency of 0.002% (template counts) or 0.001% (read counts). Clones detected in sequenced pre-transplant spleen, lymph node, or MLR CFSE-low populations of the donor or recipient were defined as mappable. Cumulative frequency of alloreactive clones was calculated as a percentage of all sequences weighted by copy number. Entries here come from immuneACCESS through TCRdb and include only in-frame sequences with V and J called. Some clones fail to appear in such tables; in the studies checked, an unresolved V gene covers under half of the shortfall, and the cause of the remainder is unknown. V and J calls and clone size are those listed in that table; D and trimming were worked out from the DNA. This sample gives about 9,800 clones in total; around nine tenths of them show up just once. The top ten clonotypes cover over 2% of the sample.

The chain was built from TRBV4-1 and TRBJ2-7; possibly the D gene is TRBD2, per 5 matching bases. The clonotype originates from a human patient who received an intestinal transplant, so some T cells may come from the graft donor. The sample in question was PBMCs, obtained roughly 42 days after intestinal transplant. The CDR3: CASSQAPGSEQYF. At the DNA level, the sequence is TGCGCCAGCAGCCAAGCGCCGGGATCCGAGCAGTACTTC.